The present TCR beta chain was sequenced within a study of blood T cell repertoires in COVID-19. About the research overall: Samples taken during acute and convalescent COVID-19 were collected in the United States, Italy and Spain. In each case, the material was cDNA or gDNA derived from T cells, B-cell-depleted T cells, or PBMCs.

Enrolment of Seattle patients took place during active infection, and they were followed longitudinally. This CDR3 has 15 residues. Unmatched junction bases numbered 12, after V lost 6 bases and J lost 6 bases. Germline V gene lookup returns CDR1 SQVTM and CDR2 ANQGSEA. Source study methods: How many nucleated cells were present was estimated from reference gene primer amplification. Here immunoSEQ multiplex PCR was the method, and the copy in TCRdb shows in-frame clones only, minus some. The V and J calls and clone size are taken from that table; D and trimming were inferred from the DNA. The sample holds 250,000 to 300,000 clones; roughly nine tenths are singletons and the top ten take approximately 12%.

This clonotype was obtained from a woman aged 30 to 39 with COVID-19, enrolled during active disease. Material for sequencing was peripheral blood. The chain is built from TRBV29-1 and TRBJ2-2; 8 nucleotides match TRBD2. The chain's CDR3 is CSVNLAGLGAGELFF. In DNA form, the CDR3 reads TGCAGCGTAAATTTAGCGGGGTTGGGGGCCGGGGAGCTGTTTTTT.